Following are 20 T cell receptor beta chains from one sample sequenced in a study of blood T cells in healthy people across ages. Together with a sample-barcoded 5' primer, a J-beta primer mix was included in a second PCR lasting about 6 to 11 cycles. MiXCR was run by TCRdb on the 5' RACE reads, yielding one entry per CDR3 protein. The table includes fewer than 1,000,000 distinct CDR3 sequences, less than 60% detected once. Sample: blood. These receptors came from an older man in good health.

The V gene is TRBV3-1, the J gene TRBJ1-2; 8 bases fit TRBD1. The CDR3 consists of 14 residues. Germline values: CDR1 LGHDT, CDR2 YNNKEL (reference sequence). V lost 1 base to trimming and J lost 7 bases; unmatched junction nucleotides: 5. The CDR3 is CASSQGGQGCGYTF. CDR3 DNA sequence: TGTGCCAGCAGCCAAGGTGGACAGGGATGTGGCTACACCTTC. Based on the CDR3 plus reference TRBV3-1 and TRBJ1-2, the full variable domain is DTAVSQTPKYLVTQMGNDKSIKCEQNLGHDTMYWYKQDSKKFLKIMFSYNNKELIINETVPNRFSPKSPDKAHLNLHINSLELGDSAVYFCASSQGGQGCGYTFGSGTRLTVV.

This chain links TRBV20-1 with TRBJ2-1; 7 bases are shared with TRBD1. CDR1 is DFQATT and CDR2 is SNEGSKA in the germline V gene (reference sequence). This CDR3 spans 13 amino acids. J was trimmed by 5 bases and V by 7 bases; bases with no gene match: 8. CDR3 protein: CSVPGQLHNEQFF. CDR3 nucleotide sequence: TGCAGTGTTCCGGGACAGCTACACAATGAGCAGTTCTTC.

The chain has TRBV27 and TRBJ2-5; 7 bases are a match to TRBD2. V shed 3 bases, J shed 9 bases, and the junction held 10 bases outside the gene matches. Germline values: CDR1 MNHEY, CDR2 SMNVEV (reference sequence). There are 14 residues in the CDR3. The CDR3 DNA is TGTGCCAGCAGTTTGGGGGGGGTCCGAAGCGCCCAGTACTTC. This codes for CASSLGGVRSAQYF.

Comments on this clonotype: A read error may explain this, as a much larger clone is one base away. CDR3 nucleotides: TGCAGCGTTGAGGCTAGCGTGTCCTACGAGCAGTACTTC. It is translated as CSVEASVSYEQYF. The chain employs TRBV29-1 and TRBJ2-7, with D possibly matching TRBD2 (6 bases). Trimming took 3 bases from V and 1 from J, leaving 10 bases between them. Looked up from germline, CDR1 is SQVTM and CDR2 is ANQGSEA. The CDR3 has 13 amino acids.

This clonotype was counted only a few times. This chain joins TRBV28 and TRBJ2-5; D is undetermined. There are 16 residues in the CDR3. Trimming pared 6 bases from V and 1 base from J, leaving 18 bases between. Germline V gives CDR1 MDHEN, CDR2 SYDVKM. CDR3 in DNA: TGTGCCAGCAGCTCCCTTGGTCGCAGGCTCCAAGAGACCCAGTACTTC. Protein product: CASSSLGRRLQETQYF.

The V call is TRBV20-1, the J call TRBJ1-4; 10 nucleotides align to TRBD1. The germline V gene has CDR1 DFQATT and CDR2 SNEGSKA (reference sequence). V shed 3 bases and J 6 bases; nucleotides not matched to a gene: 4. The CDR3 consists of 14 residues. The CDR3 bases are TGCAGTGCTAGGACGGGGACAGGGGATGAAAAACTGTTTTTT. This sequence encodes CSARTGTGDEKLFF.

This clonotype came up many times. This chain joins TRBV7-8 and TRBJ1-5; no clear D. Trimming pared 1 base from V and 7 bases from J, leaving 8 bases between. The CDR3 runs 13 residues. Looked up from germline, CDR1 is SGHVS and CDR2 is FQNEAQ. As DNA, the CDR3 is TGTGCCAGCAGCTTAGGCCGGGAGCAGCCCCAGCATTTT. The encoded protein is CASSLGREQPQHF.

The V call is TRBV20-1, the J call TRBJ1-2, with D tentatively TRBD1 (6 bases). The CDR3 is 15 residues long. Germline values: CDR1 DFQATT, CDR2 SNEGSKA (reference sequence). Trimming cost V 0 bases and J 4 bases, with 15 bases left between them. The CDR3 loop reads CSARDQGGQLYGYTF. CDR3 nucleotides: TGCAGTGCTAGAGATCAAGGAGGACAGCTCTATGGCTACACCTTC.

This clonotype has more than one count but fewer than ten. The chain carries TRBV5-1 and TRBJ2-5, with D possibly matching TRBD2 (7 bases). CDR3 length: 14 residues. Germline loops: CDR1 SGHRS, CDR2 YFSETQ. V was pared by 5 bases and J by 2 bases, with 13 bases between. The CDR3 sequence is CASSEAGAQETQYF. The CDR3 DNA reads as TGCGCCAGCAGTGAGGCGGGGGCACAAGAGACCCAGTACTTC.

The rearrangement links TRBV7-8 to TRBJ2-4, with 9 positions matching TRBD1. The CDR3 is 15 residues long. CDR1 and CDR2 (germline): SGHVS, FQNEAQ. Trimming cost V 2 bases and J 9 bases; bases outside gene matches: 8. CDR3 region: CASSLNTGGGFIQYF. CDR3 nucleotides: TGTGCCAGCAGCTTAAACACAGGGGGCGGTTTCATTCAGTACTTC. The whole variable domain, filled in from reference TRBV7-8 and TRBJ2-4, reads GAGVSQSPRYKVAKRGQDVALRCDPISGHVSLFWYQQALGQGPEFLTYFQNEAQLDKSGLPSDRFFAERPEGSVSTLKIQRTQQEDSAVYLCASSLNTGGGFIQYFGAGTRLSVL.

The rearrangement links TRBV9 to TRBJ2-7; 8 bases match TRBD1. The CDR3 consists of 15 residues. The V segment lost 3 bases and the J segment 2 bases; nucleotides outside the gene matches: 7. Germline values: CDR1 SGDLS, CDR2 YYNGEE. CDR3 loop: CASSAATGAPYEQYF. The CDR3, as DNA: TGTGCCAGCAGCGCAGCGACAGGGGCCCCCTACGAGCAGTACTTC.

This chain's CDR3 is CASSQIQGKTEAFF. In DNA, the CDR3 is TGCGCCAGCAGCCAGATACAGGGGAAGACTGAAGCTTTCTTT. The chain employs TRBV5-1 and TRBJ1-1; 7 nucleotides agree with TRBD1. V lost 4 bases to trimming and J lost 5 bases; unmatched junction nucleotides: 8. This CDR3 spans 14 amino acids. Germline V gene sequence: CDR1 SGHRS, CDR2 YFSETQ.

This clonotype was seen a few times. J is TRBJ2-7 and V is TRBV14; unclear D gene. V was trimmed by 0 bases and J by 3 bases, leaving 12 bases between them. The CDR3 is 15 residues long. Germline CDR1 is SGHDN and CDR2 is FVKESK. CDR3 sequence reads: CASSQELDPIYEQYF. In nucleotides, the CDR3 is TGTGCCAGCAGCCAAGAATTGGACCCTATCTACGAGCAGTACTTC. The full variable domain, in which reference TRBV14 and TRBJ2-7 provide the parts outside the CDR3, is EAGVTQFPSHSVIEKGQTVTLRCDPISGHDNLYWYRRVMGKEIKFLLHFVKESKQDESGMPNNRFLAERTGGTYSTLKVQPAELEDSGVYFCASSQELDPIYEQYFGPGTRLTVT.

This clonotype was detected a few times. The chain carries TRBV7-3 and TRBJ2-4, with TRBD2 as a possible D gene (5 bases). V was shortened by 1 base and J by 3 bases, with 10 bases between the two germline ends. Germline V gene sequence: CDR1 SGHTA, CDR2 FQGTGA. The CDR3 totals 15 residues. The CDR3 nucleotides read TGTGCCAGCAGCTTAATACGGAGGAACAAAAACATTCAGTACTTC. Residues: CASSLIRRNKNIQYF.

This chain's CDR3 is CASSVEGGLSYNEQFF. The CDR3 nucleotides read TGTGCCAGCAGCGTAGAAGGGGGCCTCTCCTACAATGAGCAGTTCTTC. The chain combines TRBV9 with TRBJ2-1, with 7 nucleotides matching TRBD1. The V segment lost 0 bases and the J segment 0 bases; nucleotides outside the gene matches: 3. The CDR3 loop spans 16 amino acids. Germline CDR1 and CDR2: SGDLS and YYNGEE.

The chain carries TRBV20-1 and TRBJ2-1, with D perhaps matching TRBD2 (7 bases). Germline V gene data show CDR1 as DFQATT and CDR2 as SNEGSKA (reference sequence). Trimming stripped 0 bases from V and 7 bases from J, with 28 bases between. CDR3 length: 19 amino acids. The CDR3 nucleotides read TGCAGTGCTAGAGATCTCCTCCGCCCCCTCCGGGGGGCCGGGAATGAGCAGTTCTTC. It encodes CSARDLLRPLRGAGNEQFF.

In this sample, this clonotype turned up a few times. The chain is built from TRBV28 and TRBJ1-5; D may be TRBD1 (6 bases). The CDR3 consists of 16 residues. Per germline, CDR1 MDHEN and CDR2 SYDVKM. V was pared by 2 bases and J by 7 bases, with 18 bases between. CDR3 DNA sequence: TGTGCCAGCAGTTTAAGGTCCGGGACATGGGGACAGCCCCAGCATTTT. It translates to CASSLRSGTWGQPQHF.

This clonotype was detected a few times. The CDR3, as DNA: TGTGCCAGCAGCGCAGCCGGTGGGGGGACTGAAGCTTTCTTT. Translating it yields CASSAAGGGTEAFF. The chain combines TRBV9 with TRBJ1-1, with D perhaps TRBD1 (5 bases). The germline CDR1 and CDR2 sequences are SGDLS and YYNGEE. CDR3 size: 14 residues. With 3 bases removed from V and 5 bases from J, the gap between germline ends came to 14 bases.

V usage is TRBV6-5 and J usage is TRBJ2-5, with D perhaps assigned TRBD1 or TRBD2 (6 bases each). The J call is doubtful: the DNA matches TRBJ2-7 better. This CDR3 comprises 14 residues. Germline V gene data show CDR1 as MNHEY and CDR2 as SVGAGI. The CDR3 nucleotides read TGTGCCAGCAGACAACTAGCTAGGGGGGACGAGCAGTACTTC. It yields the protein CASRQLARGDEQYF.

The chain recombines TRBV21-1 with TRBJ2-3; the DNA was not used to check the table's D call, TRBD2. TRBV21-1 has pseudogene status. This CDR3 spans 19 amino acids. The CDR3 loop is CASSSKPVGTSTSTDTQYF. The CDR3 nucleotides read TGTGCCAGCAGCAGCAAGCCGGTCGGGACTAGCACTAGCACAGATACGCAGTATTTT.